The sequence of this T cell receptor (beta chain) was determined in a study of vaccination effects on CD4 cells after COVID-19 (dated 2022 in TCRdb). Regarding the complete study: Each participant got two doses of an mRNA SARS-CoV-2 vaccine, either BNT162b2 or mRNA-1273. SARS-CoV-2 spike-specific CD4+ TCR repertoires from before and after mRNA vaccination were compared in COVID-19 convalescent patients and in infection-naive vaccine recipients. Altogether, some ten COVID-19 convalescent patients and 4 SARS-CoV-2-naive healthy vaccine recipients made up the full study. The Oncomine TCR Beta short-read assay on an Illumina iSeq 100 was used to sequence cultures from other donors in the study. What the authors observed across the whole study: In healthy vaccine recipients, vaccine-induced clones were almost all SARS-CoV-2 mono-reactive, with only 1 of 255 cross-reactive with common cold coronaviruses. The study was limited by a small number of convalescent patients and lacked early post-infection timepoints. Marked clonal contraction was observed in both infection-induced and vaccine-induced clones at late post-vaccination timepoints, consistent with waning T cell responses.

Library prep was done by the immunoSEQ multiplex PCR assay. DNA from the cultured and isolated CD4+ T cells underwent TCR beta CDR3 sequencing. Concerning the study's data processing: Non-productive TCR sequences were discarded, and reads were trimmed to the CDR3 region, with only CDR3s of 7 or more amino acids retained. The MANAFEST web app was used to identify antigen-specific clonotypes by comparing expansion in peptide wells with expansion in reference cultures. For clones to be considered positive, expansion at FDR<0.05 versus reference and all other wells, an odds ratio above 5, and a frequency above 0.1% in two replicate wells were required. Clonotypes significantly expanded in SARS-CoV-2 spike wells and in at least one common cold coronavirus spike condition were defined as cross-reactive. Using the stringdist R package, CDR3 similarity was measured by Levenshtein distance, and unrooted trees were constructed with ape in R 3.6.1. In TCRdb, the immuneACCESS table is reduced to in-frame sequences with V and J assigned. These tables do not hold every clone; where another copy was compared, an unresolved V gene accounts for under half, and the others remain unexplained. V, J and clone size reflect that table, while D and trimming were determined from the DNA. The sample table shows some 70,000 clones, and about four fifths are seen once. The ten largest clones capture 12% of the sample.

This clone was seen a single time. It has no known antigen specificity. Within one base of it there is no much larger clone, and no base qualities were kept. Sequences KGHDR (CDR1) and SFDVKD (CDR2) are obtained from the germline V gene. The CDR3 covers 15 residues, taking in both the cysteine and the phenylalanine. Left in the record is the CDR3 DNA by itself, 45 bases read in frame from the first base. Trimming accounts for 2 bases at V and 6 bases at J, while the number of junction bases matched to no gene is 5. To identify antigen-specific CD4+ T cell clonotypes by their expansion, the ViraFEST assay first stimulated PBMC with viral peptide pools and then applied TCR sequencing. After around 10 days of culture, CD4+ T cells were isolated with the EasySep CD4+ T cell isolation kit. The absence of prior SARS-CoV-2 infection in healthy vaccine recipients was confirmed by negative nucleocapsid antibodies before and after vaccination. Each well held more than 1.5 million PBMC cultured in IMDM containing approximately 5% human AB serum, around 10 IU/ml IL-2 and gentamicin, along with roughly 10 ug/ml peptides. On days 3 and 7, half of the culture medium was replaced with fresh IL-2-containing medium. Unless noted otherwise, every peptide stimulation condition was grown in triplicate wells. PBMC were separated from whole blood using Ficoll-Paque Plus gradient centrifugation and were then either cryopreserved at -140C or used fresh. The spike proteins of SARS-CoV-2 and of the common cold coronaviruses HCoV-NL63, HCoV-OC43 and HCoV-229E were spanned by overlapping peptide pools. The QIAamp micro DNA kit was used to extract genomic DNA from the cultured CD4+ T cells.

The receptor comes from a human donor who received a COVID-19 vaccine. This sample comprised CD4+ T cells from PBMCs cultured with SARS-CoV-2 spike peptides, obtained before COVID-19 vaccination. The sample's cell subset or site label, decoded: SARS-CoV-2 spike overlapping peptide pool stimulation. The chain was built from TRBV24-1 and TRBJ2-3, with 9 bases aligning to TRBD2. In nucleotide form, the sequence is TGTGCCACCAGTGATTGGCGGGGGGGCTGGGATACGCAGTATTTT. Translated, this gives CATSDWRGGWDTQYF.